This entry is about one T cell receptor beta chain. Its antigen is not identified. The sample originates from a study of identical twins. Everyone who donated was a healthy Caucasian. Study findings and constraints: Invariant populations such as MAIT and iNKT cells could partly muddle zero-insertion analyses.

Each CDR3 protein gets one entry after TCRdb re-called the 5' RACE reads with MiXCR. The repertoire holds approximately 500,000 distinct CDR3 sequences, approximately 14% seen once, with roughly 0.4% in the top ten. This same sample was also part of a study on yellow fever vaccine responses in identical twins.

The sequence derives from a woman younger than 35 in good health. The sequencing input was CD4+ T cells sorted from blood.

CDR3 in amino acids: CASSSAGRLNTEAFF. CDR3 sequence (DNA): TGTGCCAGCAGTTCGGCAGGGAGGTTGAACACTGAAGCTTTCTTT. The chain joins TRBV6-5 to TRBJ1-1, with TRBD1 as a possible D gene (5 bases). V shed 4 bases and J shed 0 bases, with 12 bases lying between them. Germline CDR1 and CDR2: MNHEY and SVGAGI. The CDR3 is made up of 15 amino acids.